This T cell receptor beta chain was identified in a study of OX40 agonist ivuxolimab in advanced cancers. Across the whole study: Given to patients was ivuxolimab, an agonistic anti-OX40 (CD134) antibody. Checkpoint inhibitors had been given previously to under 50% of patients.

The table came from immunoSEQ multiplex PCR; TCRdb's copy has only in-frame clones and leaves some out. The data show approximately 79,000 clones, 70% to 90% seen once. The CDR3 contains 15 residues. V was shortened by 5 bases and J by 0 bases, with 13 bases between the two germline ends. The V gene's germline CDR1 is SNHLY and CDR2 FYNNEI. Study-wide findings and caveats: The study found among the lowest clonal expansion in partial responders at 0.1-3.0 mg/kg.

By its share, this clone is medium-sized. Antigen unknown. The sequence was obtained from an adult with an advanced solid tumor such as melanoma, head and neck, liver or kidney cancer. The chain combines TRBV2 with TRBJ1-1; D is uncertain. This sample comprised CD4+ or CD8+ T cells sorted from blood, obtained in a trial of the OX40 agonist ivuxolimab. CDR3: CASSPEQNMNTEAFF. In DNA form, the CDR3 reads TGTGCCAGCAGTCCCGAGCAGAACATGAACACTGAAGCTTTCTTT.